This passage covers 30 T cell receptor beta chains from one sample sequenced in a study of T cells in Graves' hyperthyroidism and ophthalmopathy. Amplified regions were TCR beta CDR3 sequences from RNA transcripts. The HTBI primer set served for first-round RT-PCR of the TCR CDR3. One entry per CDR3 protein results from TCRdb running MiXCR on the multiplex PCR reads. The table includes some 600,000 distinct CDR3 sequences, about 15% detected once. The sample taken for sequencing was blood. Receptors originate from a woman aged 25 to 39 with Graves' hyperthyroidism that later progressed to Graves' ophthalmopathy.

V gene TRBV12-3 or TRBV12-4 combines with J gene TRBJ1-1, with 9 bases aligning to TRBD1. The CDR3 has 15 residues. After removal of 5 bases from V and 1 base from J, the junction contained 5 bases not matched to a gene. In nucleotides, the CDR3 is TGTGCCAGCAGTATGACAGGGGGGGGGAACACTGAAGCTTTCTTT. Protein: CASSMTGGGNTEAFF.

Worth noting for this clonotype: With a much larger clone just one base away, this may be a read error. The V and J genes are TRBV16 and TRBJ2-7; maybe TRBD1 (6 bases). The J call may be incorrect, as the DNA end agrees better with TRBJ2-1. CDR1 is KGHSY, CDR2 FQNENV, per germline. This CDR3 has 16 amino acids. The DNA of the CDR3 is TGTGCCAGCAGCCAATACCTGGGGGCCGAAGTATACGAGCAGTTCTTC. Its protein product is CASSQYLGAEVYEQFF.

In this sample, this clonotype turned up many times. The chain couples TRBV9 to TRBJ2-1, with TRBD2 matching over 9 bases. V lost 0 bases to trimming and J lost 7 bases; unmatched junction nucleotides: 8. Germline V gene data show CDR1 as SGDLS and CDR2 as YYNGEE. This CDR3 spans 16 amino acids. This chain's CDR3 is CASSVGSLAGGNEQFF. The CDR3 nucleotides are TGTGCCAGCAGCGTAGGCAGTCTGGCGGGAGGGAATGAGCAGTTCTTC.

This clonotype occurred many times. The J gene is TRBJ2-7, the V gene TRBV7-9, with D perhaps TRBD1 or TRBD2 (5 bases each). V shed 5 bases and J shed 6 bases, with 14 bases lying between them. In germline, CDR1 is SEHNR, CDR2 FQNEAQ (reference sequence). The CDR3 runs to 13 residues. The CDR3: CASSVQGGGEQYF. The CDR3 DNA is TGTGCCAGCAGCGTTCAGGGTGGAGGCGAGCAGTACTTC.

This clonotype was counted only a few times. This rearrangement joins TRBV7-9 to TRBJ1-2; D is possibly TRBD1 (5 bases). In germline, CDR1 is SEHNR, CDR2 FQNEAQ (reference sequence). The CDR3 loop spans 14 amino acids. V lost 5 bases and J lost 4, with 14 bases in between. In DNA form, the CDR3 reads TGTGCCAGCAGCCCCGGGACTGTTAGCTATGGCTACACCTTC. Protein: CASSPGTVSYGYTF.

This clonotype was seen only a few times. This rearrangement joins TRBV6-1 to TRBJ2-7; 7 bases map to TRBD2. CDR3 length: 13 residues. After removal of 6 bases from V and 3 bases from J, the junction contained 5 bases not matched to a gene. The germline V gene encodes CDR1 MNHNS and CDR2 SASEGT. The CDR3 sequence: CASRLAGDYEQYF. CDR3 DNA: TGTGCCAGCAGACTTGCGGGGGACTACGAGCAGTACTTC.

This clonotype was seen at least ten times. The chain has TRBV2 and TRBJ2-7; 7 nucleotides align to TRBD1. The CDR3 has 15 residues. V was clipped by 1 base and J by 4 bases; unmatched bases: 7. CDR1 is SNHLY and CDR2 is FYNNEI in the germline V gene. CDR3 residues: CASSEDPGQTYEQYF. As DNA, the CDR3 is TGTGCCAGCAGTGAAGATCCGGGACAGACTTACGAGCAGTACTTC.

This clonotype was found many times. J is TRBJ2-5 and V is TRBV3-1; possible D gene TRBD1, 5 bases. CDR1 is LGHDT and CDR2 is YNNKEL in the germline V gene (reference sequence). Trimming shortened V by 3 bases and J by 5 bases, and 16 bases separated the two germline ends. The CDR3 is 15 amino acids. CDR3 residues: CASSQNRQSLETQYF. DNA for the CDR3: TGTGCCAGCAGCCAGAACAGACAGTCCCTGGAGACCCAGTACTTC.

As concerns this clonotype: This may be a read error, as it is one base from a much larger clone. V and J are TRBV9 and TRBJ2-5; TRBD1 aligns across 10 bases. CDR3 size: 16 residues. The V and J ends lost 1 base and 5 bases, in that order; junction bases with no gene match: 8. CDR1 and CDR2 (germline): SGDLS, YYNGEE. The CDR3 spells CASSVTQGQGRETQYF. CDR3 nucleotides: TGTGCCAGCAGCGTAACCCAGGGACAGGGGCGGGAGACCCAGTACTTC.

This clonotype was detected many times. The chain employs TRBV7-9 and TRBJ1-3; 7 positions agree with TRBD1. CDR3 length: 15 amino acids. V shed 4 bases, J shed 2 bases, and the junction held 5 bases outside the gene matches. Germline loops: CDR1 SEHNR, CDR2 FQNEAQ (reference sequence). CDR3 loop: CASSSGTVPGNTIYF. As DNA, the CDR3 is TGTGCCAGCAGCTCCGGGACAGTCCCTGGAAACACCATATATTTT. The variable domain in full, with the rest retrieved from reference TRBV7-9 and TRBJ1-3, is DTGVSQNPRHKITKRGQNVTFRCDPISEHNRLYWYRQTLGQGPEFLTYFQNEAQLEKSRLLSDRFSAERPKGSFSTLEIQRTEQGDSAMYLCASSSGTVPGNTIYFGEGSWLTVV.

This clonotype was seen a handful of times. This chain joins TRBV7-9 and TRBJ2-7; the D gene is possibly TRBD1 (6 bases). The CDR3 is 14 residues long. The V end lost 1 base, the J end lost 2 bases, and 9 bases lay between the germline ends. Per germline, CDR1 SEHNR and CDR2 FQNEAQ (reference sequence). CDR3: CASSLGGLTYEQYF. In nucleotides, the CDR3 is TGTGCCAGCAGCTTAGGGGGGCTTACCTACGAGCAGTACTTC.

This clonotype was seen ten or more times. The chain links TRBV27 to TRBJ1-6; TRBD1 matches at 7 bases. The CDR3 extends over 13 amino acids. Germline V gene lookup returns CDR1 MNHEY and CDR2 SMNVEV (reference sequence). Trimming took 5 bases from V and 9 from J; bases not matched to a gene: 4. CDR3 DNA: TGTGCCAGCAGTACACCAGGGGGTTCACCCCTCCACTTT. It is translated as CASSTPGGSPLHF.

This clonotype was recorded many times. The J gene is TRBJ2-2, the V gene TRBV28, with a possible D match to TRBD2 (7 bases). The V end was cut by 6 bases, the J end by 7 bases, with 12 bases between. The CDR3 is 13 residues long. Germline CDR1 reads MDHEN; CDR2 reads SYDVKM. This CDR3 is CASRGGLDGELFF. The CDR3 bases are TGTGCCAGCAGGGGGGGGCTGGACGGGGAGCTGTTTTTT.

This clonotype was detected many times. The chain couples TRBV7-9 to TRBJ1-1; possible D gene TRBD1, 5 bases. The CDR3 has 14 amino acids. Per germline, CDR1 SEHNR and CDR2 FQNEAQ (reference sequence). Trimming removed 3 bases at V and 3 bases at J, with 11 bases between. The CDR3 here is CASSFSGRDTEAFF. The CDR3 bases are TGTGCCAGCAGCTTTTCAGGGCGGGACACTGAAGCTTTCTTT.

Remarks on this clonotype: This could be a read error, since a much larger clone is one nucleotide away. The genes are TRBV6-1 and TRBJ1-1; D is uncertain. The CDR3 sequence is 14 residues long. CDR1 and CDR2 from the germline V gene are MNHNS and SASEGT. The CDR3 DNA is TGTGCCAGCAGGGCACAGAACATGAACACTGTAGCTTTCTTT. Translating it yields CASRAQNMNTVAFF.

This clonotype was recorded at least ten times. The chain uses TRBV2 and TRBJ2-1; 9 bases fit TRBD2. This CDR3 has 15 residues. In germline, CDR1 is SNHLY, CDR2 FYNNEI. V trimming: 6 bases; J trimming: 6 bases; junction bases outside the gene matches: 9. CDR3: CASRGMLAGINEQFF. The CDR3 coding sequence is TGTGCCAGCAGGGGGATGCTAGCGGGAATCAATGAGCAGTTCTTC.

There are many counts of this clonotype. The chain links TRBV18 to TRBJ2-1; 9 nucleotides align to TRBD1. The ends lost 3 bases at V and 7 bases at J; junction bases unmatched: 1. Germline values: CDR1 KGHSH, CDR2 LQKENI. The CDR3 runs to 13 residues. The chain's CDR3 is CASSPGTGNEQFF. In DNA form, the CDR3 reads TGTGCCAGCTCACCGGGGACAGGGAATGAGCAGTTCTTC.

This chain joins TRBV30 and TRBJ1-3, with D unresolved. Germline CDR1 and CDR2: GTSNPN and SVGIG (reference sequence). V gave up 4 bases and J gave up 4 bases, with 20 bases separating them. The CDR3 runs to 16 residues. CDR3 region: CAWTLAGGLGGNTIYF. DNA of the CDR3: TGTGCCTGGACCCTAGCGGGCGGCCTGGGAGGAAACACCATATATTTT.

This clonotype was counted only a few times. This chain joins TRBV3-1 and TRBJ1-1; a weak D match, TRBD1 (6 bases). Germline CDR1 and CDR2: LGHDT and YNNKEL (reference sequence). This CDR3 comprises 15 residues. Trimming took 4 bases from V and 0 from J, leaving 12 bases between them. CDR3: CASSPLRGLNTEAFF. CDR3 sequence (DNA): TGTGCCAGCAGCCCGCTACGGGGGCTGAACACTGAAGCTTTCTTT.

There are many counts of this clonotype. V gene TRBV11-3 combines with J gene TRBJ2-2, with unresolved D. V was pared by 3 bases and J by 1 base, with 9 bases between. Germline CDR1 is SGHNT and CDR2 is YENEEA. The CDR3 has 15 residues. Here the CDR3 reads CASSFLGMNTGELFF. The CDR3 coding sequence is TGTGCCAGCAGCTTCCTAGGGATGAACACCGGGGAGCTGTTTTTT. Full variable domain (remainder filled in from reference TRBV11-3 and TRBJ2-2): EAGVVQSPRYKIIEKKQPVAFWCNPISGHNTLYWYLQNLGQGPELLIRYENEEAVDDSQLPKDRFSAERLKGVDSTLKIQPAELGDSAVYLCASSFLGMNTGELFFGEGSRLTVL.

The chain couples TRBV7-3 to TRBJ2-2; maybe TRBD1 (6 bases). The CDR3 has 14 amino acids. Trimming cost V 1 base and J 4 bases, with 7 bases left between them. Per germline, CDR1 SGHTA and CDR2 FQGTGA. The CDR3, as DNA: TGTGCCAGCAGCTTAAGGGGGCTCACCGGGGAGCTGTTTTTT. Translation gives CASSLRGLTGELFF.

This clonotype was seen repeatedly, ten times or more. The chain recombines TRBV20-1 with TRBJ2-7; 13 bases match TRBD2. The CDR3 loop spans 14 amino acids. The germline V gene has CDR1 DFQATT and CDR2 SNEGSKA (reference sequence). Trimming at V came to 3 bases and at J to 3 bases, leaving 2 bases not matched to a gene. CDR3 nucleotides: TGCAGTGCTAGGAGGACTAGCGGGAGCTACGAGCAGTACTTC. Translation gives CSARRTSGSYEQYF.

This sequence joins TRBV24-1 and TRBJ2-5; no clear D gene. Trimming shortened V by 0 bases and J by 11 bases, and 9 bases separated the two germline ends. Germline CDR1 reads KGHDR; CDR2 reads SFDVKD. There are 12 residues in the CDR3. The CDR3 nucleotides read TGTGCCACCAGTGATTTGGTAAACGTTCAGTACTTC. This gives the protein CATSDLVNVQYF.

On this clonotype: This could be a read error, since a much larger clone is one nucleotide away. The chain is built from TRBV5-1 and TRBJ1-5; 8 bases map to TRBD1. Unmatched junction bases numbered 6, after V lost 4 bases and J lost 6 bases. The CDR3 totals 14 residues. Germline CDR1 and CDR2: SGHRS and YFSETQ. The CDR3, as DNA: TGCGCCAGCAGCACATCAGGGGGCCCTCAGCCCCAGCATTTT. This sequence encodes CASSTSGGPQPQHF.

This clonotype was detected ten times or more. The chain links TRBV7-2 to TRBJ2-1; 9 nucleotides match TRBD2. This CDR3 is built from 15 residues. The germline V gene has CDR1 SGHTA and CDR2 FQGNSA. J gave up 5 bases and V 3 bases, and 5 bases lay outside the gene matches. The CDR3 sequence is CASSFASGAHNEQFF. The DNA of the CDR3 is TGTGCCAGCAGCTTCGCTAGCGGGGCTCACAATGAGCAGTTCTTC.

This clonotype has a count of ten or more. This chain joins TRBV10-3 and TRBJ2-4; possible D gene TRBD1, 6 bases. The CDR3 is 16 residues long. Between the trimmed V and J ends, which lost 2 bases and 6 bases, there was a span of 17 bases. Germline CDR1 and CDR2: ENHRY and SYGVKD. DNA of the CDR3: TGTGCCATCAGTGAGAGAGGGGACAACCAAGGAAACATTCAGTACTTC. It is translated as CAISERGDNQGNIQYF.

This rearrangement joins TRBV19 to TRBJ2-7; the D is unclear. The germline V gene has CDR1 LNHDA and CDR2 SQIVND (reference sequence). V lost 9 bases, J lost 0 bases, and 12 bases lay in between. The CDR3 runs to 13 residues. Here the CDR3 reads CASRRSSSYEQYF. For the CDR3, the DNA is TGTGCCAGCCGAAGATCGAGCTCCTACGAGCAGTACTTC.

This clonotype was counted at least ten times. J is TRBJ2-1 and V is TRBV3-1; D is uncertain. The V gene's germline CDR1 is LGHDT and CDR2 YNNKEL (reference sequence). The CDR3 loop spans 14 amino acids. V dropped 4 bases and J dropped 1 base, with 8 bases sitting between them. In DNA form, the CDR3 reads TGTGCCAGCAGCCTCCGTGGGTCCTACAATGAGCAGTTCTTC. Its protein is CASSLRGSYNEQFF.

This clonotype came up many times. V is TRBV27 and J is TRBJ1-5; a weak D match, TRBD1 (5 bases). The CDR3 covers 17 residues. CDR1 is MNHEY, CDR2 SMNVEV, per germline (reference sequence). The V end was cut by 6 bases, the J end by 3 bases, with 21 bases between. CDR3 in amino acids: CASSLGAGPLLNQPQHF. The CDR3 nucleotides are TGTGCCAGCAGCCTTGGGGCAGGGCCTTTGCTCAATCAGCCCCAGCATTTT.

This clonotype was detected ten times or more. CDR3 sequence reads: CASSDEGSGYTF. CDR3 coding DNA: TGCGCCAGCAGTGACGAGGGAAGTGGCTACACCTTC. The chain has TRBV10-2 and TRBJ1-2, with D uncertain. The CDR3 consists of 12 residues. V shed 3 bases and J shed 7 bases, with 9 bases lying between them. Per germline, CDR1 WSHSY and CDR2 SAAADI.